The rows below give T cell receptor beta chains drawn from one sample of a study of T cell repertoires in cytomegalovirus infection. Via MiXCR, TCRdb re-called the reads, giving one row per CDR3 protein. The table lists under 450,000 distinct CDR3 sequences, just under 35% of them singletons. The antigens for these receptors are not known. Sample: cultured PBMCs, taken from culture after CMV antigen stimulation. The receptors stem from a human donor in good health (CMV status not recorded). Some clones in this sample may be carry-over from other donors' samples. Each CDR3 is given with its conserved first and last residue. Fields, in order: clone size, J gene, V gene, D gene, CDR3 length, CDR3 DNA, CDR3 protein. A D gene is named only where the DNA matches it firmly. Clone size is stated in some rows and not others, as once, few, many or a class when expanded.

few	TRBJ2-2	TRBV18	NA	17	TGTGCCAGCTCACCGCGCACCAGACAAGCGAACACCGGGGAGCTGTTTTTT	CASSPRTRQANTGELFF
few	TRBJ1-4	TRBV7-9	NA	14	TGTGCCAGCAGCCAAGGGGGGTATAATGAAAAACTGTTTTTT	CASSQGGYNEKLFF
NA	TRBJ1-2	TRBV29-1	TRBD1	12	TGCAGCGTCGAGACAGGGCCCTATGGCTACACCTTC	CSVETGPYGYTF
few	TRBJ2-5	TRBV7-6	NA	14	TGTGCCAGCAGCTTAGGTCCGGACCAAGAGACCCAGTACTTC	CASSLGPDQETQYF
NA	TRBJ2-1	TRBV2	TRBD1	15	TGTGCCAGCAGTGGTGAGGGACAGGGCGGCAATGAGCAGTTCTTC	CASSGEGQGGNEQFF
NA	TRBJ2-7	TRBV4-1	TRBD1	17	TGCGCCAGCAGCCAAGATCCCACCGGGACAGGGGATTACGAGCAGTACTTC	CASSQDPTGTGDYEQYF
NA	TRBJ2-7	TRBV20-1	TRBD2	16	TGCAGTGCTTCAAGCGGGAGGGCCTTGAAGTCTGACGAGCAGTACTTC	CSASSGRALKSDEQYF
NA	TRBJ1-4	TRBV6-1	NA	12	TGTGCCAGCAGTCGGGACGGTTCAAAACTGTTTTTT	CASSRDGSKLFF
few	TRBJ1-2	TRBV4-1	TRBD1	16	TGCGCCAGCAGCTCTATCGACAGCCCAGGGGGGTATGGCTACACCTTC	CASSSIDSPGGYGYTF
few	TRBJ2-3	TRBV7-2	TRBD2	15	TGTGCCAGCAGCAAACAAGCGGGGATAGCAGATACGCAGTATTTT	CASSKQAGIADTQYF
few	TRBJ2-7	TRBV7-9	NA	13	TGTGCCAGCAGCTTAGAGGTCAGCTACGAGCAGTACTTC	CASSLEVSYEQYF
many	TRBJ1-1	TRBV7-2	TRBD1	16	TGTGCCAGCAGCTGGGGACAGGGGGCGCTGAACACTGAAGCTTTCTTT	CASSWGQGALNTEAFF
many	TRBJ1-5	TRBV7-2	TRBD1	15	TGTGCCAGCAGCATCCGGGACAGCTTGAATCAGCCCCAGCATTTT	CASSIRDSLNQPQHF
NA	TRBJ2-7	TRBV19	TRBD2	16	TGTGCCAGTAAACGGGATATTCTAGCGGGGTCCTACGAGCAGTACTTC	CASKRDILAGSYEQYF
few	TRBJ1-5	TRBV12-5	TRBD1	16	TGTGCTAGTGGTTTGCCAACGGGACAGGGAATTCAGCCCCAGCATTTT	CASGLPTGQGIQPQHF
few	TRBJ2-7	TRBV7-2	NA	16	TGTGCCAGCAGCTTAAGCACGAGCGGTTTTTCCTACGAGCAGTACTTC	CASSLSTSGFSYEQYF
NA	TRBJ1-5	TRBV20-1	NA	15	TGCAGTGCTAGGCTATCCGGACAGATAAATCAGCCCCAGCATTTT	CSARLSGQINQPQHF
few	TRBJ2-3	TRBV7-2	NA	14	TGTGCCAGCAGCTCCCGGGTTAGCACAGATACGCAGTATTTT	CASSSRVSTDTQYF
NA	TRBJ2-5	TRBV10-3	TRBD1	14	TGTGCCATCAGTGGAAAGGACAGGGCGGAGACCCAGTACTTC	CAISGKDRAETQYF
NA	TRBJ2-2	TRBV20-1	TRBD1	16	TGCAGTGCTAGCCCCGTAGGACAGGGGGCTGACGGGGAGCTGTTTTTT	CSASPVGQGADGELFF
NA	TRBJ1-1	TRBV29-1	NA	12	TGCAGCGTAAGGCTCCAGAACACTGAAGCTTTCTTT	CSVRLQNTEAFF
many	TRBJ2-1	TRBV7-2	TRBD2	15	TGTGCCAGCAGCTTAGGGACTAGACGGCTGGATGAGCAGTTCTTC	CASSLGTRRLDEQFF
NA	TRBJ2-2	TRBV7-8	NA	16	TGTGCCAGCAGCCTGGAGGGCCTAGTTAACACCGGGGAGCTGTTTTTT	CASSLEGLVNTGELFF
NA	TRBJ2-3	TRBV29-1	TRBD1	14	TGCAGCGTTCCCGGACAGGGGGCCTTGGATACGCAGTATTTT	CSVPGQGALDTQYF
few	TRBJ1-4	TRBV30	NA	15	TGTGCCTGGACCTCTGGCGGGGCCGTATATGAAAAACTGTTTTTT	CAWTSGGAVYEKLFF
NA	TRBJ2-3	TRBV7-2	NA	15	TGTGCCAGCAGCTTGAACTCCGGACTTTCAGATACGCAGTATTTT	CASSLNSGLSDTQYF
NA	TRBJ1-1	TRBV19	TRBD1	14	TGTGCCAGTAGTCCACAGGGGCTATACACTGAAGCTTTCTTT	CASSPQGLYTEAFF
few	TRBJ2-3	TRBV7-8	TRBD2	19	TGTGCCAGCAGCTTTGGGGGGCTAGCGGGAGGCCCAACCACAGATACGCAGTATTTT	CASSFGGLAGGPTTDTQYF
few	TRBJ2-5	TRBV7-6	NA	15	TGTGCCAGCAGCGGATCCGACAGGCGGGAAGAGACCCAGTACTTC	CASSGSDRREETQYF
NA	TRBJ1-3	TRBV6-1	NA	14	TGTGCCAGCATGGGCGCTAGCTCTGGAAACACCATATATTTT	CASMGASSGNTIYF
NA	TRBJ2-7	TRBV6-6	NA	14	TGTGCCAGCAGTGAGCCGGGGAGCTCCTACGAGCAGTACTTC	CASSEPGSSYEQYF
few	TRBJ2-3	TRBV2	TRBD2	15	TGTGCCAGCAGTGAAGTAGCGGGGCCCACAGATACGCAGTATTTT	CASSEVAGPTDTQYF
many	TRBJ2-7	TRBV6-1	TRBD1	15	TGTGCCAGCTCTGTATCAGGGCAGGGGGCCTACGAGCAGTACTTC	CASSVSGQGAYEQYF
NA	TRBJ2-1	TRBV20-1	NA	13	TGCAGTGCGACCGGGACACCACACAATGAGCAGTTCTTC	CSATGTPHNEQFF
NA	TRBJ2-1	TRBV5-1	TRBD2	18	TGCGCCAGCAGCTCCGGGACTAGCGGGAGGGCCGCGTACAATGAGCAGTTCTTC	CASSSGTSGRAAYNEQFF
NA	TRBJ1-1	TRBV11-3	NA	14	TGTGCCAGCAGCTCCCCACGGAGAAACACTGAAGCTTTCTTT	CASSSPRRNTEAFF
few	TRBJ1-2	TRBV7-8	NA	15	TGTGCCAGCAGCTCGCGGGGGAAAGGTGGGGGTGGCTACACCTTC	CASSSRGKGGGGYTF
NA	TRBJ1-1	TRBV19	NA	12	TGTGCCAGTAGTATTTCTGAAGTCGAAGCTTTCTTT	CASSISEVEAFF
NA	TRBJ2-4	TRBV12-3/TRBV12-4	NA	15	TGTGCCAGCAGTTTCAACCGACTAGCCAAAAACATTCAGTACTTC	CASSFNRLAKNIQYF
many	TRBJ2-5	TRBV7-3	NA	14	TGTGCCAGCAGCCGAGGACAGATACAAGAGACCCAGTACTTC	CASSRGQIQETQYF
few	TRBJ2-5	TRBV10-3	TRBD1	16	TGTGCCATCAGTGCCGGACAGGGGCGGGGGAAAGAGACCCAGTACTTC	CAISAGQGRGKETQYF
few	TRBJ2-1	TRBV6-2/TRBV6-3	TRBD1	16	TGTGCCAGCAGTCAGTCTAGACAGGGGAAGGGGAATGAGCAGTTCTTC	CASSQSRQGKGNEQFF
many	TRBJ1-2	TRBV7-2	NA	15	TGTGCCAGCAGCTCCGGGGCGGGTAGTGACTATGGCTACACCTTC	CASSSGAGSDYGYTF
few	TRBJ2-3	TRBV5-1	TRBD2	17	TGCGCCAGCAGCTTACTAGCGGGAGGGCCGAGCACAGATACGCAGTATTTT	CASSLLAGGPSTDTQYF
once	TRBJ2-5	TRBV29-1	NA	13	TGCAGCGTTGAGTTAGGGGCCGCCGAGACCCAGTACTTC	CSVELGAAETQYF
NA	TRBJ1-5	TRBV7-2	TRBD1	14	TGTGCCAGCAGCTTGGGGACAGGGGTTCAGCCCCAGCATTTT	CASSLGTGVQPQHF